These 5 T cell receptor beta chains originate from one sample sequenced in a study of blood T cell repertoires in COVID-19. Profiling relied on immunoSEQ multiplex PCR, and the TCRdb table lists in-frame clones only, not all of them. The sample has roughly 150,000 clones; 80% are singletons. Sequencing was performed on PBMCs or T cells enriched from blood (not recorded which). These TCRs come from a woman in her fifties or sixties who had recovered from COVID-19.

The rearrangement joins TRBV3-1 (or the pseudogene TRBV3-2) to TRBJ1-1; D is perhaps TRBD1 (5 bases). The CDR3 runs to 18 residues. The V end lost 0 bases, the J end lost 1 base, and 18 bases lay between the germline ends. Germline V lookup: CDR1 LGHDT, CDR2 YNNKEL (reference sequence). Written as DNA, the CDR3 is TGTGCCAGCAGCCAAGATCGGCGGCGGGGCGCGGGGAACACTGAAGCTTTCTTT. It yields the protein CASSQDRRRGAGNTEAFF.

The chain has TRBV6-1 and TRBJ2-3; 7 bases fit TRBD1. The CDR3 extends over 14 amino acids. CDR1 and CDR2 from the germline V gene are MNHNS and SASEGT. V was clipped by 2 bases and J by 4 bases; unmatched bases: 3. Here the CDR3 reads CASSERQGADTQYF. The CDR3 DNA sequence: TGTGCCAGCAGTGAACGGCAGGGGGCAGATACGCAGTATTTT.

V and J are TRBV11-2 and TRBJ1-4, with a tentative D call TRBD1 (6 bases). Germline V gives CDR1 SGHAT, CDR2 FQNNGV. This CDR3 region has 15 residues. The ends were cut back, 1 base at V and 8 bases at J, with 14 bases in the middle. The CDR3 DNA reads TGTGCCAGCAGCTTAGGCGTGGGGGCCAGGGAAAAACTGTTTTTT. It specifies CASSLGVGAREKLFF.

The gene calls are TRBV25-1 and TRBJ1-1, with D possibly TRBD1 on 5 matching bases. This CDR3 is built from 12 residues. The germline V gene encodes CDR1 MGHDK and CDR2 SYGVNS. The V end was cut by 6 bases, the J end by 8 bases, with 13 bases between. For the CDR3, the DNA is TGTGCCAGCAGCCGGGGGACCTCCGAAGCTTTCTTT. Amino acid sequence: CASSRGTSEAFF.

This clone was seen just once. The chain combines TRBV6-5 with TRBJ1-4, with 8 bases that match TRBD1. The germline CDR1 and CDR2 sequences are MNHEY and SVGAGI. V shed 7 bases and J 8 bases; nucleotides not matched to a gene: 12. The CDR3 spans 15 residues. The CDR3 DNA is TGTGCCAGCACACGTGGAGGACAGGGCGTAGAAAAACTGTTTTTT. It translates to CASTRGGQGVEKLFF.